This T cell receptor (beta chain) was identified in a study of blood T cell repertoires in COVID-19. Across the study: Some COVID-19 samples were acute and others convalescent; all came from the United States, Italy and Spain. Nucleic acid was either cDNA or gDNA, and it came from T cells, B-cell-depleted T cells, or PBMCs.

Source study methods: Nucleated cell counts were estimated from reference gene primer amplification. Method: immunoSEQ multiplex PCR; TCRdb's copy keeps in-frame clones and lacks some. V and J calls and clone size are copied from that table; D and trimming were computed from the DNA. Of 140,000 or so clones listed, approximately 84% are singletons. The germline V gene encodes CDR1 LGHNA and CDR2 YNFKEQ. The CDR3 sequence is 14 residues long. V lost 1 base and J 7 bases, leaving 8 bases between the germline ends. This clone was counted between two and nine times. J is TRBJ1-6 and V is TRBV4-2; D might be TRBD1 (6 bases). Source material: peripheral blood. The source is a human donor with acute or convalescent COVID-19. The donor label of this sample is uncertain. CDR3 bases: TGTGCCAGCAGCCAAGGTACAGGGAATTCACCCCTCCACTTT. It encodes CASSQGTGNSPLHF.